Below are 20 T cell receptor beta chains sequenced from a single sample in a study of T cells in Graves' hyperthyroidism and ophthalmopathy. Amplification targeted TCR beta CDR3 regions from RNA transcripts. HTBI primers were the set used in a first-round RT-PCR of the TCR CDR3. One entry per CDR3 protein, called by TCRdb with MiXCR from the multiplex PCR reads. Altogether 500,000 to 600,000 distinct CDR3 sequences are present, about half being singletons, with the ten largest covering around 19%. Sequencing input: peripheral blood or thyroid tissue (not recorded which). These TCRs come from an adult woman with Graves' disease, either hyperthyroidism or ophthalmopathy (not recorded which).

The J gene is TRBJ1-5, the V gene TRBV19; D not certain. V dropped 1 base and J dropped 6 bases, with 7 bases sitting between them. Germline CDR1 reads LNHDA; CDR2 reads SQIVND (reference sequence). The CDR3 is made up of 13 amino acids. The CDR3 region is CASSIVTSQPQHF. CDR3 nucleotide sequence: TGTGCCAGTAGTATAGTGACGTCTCAGCCCCAGCATTTT.

This clonotype was seen repeatedly, ten times or more. Here the CDR3 reads CASSPQNSPLHF. CDR3 DNA sequence: TGTGCCAGCAGCCCCCAGAATTCACCCCTCCACTTT. The gene calls are TRBV11-2 and TRBJ1-6; D call uncertain. This CDR3 has 12 amino acids. Germline V gene lookup returns CDR1 SGHAT and CDR2 FQNNGV. V lost 5 bases to trimming and J lost 7 bases, with 6 bases between them. Filled out from reference TRBV11-2 and TRBJ1-6, the complete variable domain reads EAGVAQSPRYKIIEKRQSVAFWCNPISGHATLYWYQQILGQGPKLLIQFQNNGVVDDSQLPKDRFSAERLKGVDSTLKIQPAKLEDSAVYLCASSPQNSPLHFGNGTRLTVT.

This clonotype was observed once. This chain links TRBV29-1 with TRBJ1-2; no reliable D call. Per germline, CDR1 SQVTM and CDR2 ANQGSEA. V lost 7 bases, J lost 2 bases, and 8 bases lay in between. This CDR3 is 11 amino acids long. The CDR3 DNA follows: TGCAGCGAGAGCAGGAACTATGGCTACACCTTC. Encoded protein: CSESRNYGYTF.

About this clonotype itself: A read error may produce the germline difference seen at one junction end. The chain recombines TRBV7-8 with TRBJ2-7; weak D call: TRBD2 (7 bases). CDR3 length: 13 amino acids. The V gene's germline CDR1 is SGHVS and CDR2 FQNEAQ. The DNA for the CDR3 is TGTGCCAGCAGCTTATACAGGGAGGGGGAGCTGTACTTC. It specifies CASSLYREGELYF.

This clonotype occurred many times. One junction end disagrees with the germline gene, perhaps due to a read error. The V gene is TRBV5-1, the J gene TRBJ1-1; unclear D gene. In germline, CDR1 is SGHRS, CDR2 YFSETQ. This CDR3 comprises 14 residues. This chain's CDR3 is CASSLGGRNTEAFF. CDR3 coding DNA: TGTGCCAGCAGCTTAGGAGGCCGGAACACTGAAGCTTTCTTT.

This clonotype was counted between two and nine times. This sequence joins TRBV25-1 and TRBJ2-7, with 7 bases that match TRBD1. Germline CDR1 MGHDK, CDR2 SYGVNS. The CDR3 loop spans 13 amino acids. With V trimmed by 9 bases and J by 4 bases, 9 bases remained unmatched. Here the CDR3 reads CARGVTGPYEQYF. CDR3 coding DNA: TGTGCCAGAGGCGTGACAGGGCCGTACGAGCAGTACTTC.

V and J are TRBV10-3 and TRBJ2-6; TRBD1 matches at 11 bases. V dropped 10 bases and J dropped 0; count of bases not matched to a gene: 8. The CDR3 contains 17 residues. From germline, CDR1 is ENHRY and CDR2 SYGVKD. The CDR3 DNA reads as TGTGCCACGAGGAGGGACAGGGGGTTCTCTGGGGCCAACGTCCTGACTTTC. Its translation is CATRRDRGFSGANVLTF.

This clonotype was seen once. The rearrangement uses TRBV29-1 and TRBJ2-6; unclear D gene. This CDR3 contains 15 residues. Trimming left V 3 bases short and J 0 bases short, with 9 bases between. Germline CDR1 reads SQVTM; CDR2 reads ANQGSEA. CDR3 sequence (DNA): TGCAGCGTTGAGAACCAGGACTCTGGGGCCAACGTCCTGACTTTC. This translates into CSVENQDSGANVLTF.

Regarding this clonotype: This could be a read error, since a much larger clone is one nucleotide away. The gene calls are TRBV5-4 and TRBJ2-5; tentatively, D is TRBD2 (6 bases). With 4 bases removed from V and 5 bases from J, the gap between germline ends came to 18 bases. Germline lookup yields CDR1 SGHNT and CDR2 YYREEE (reference sequence). The CDR3 runs 15 residues. This chain's CDR3 is CASSPLGAEGETQYF. The CDR3 bases are TGTGCCAGCAGCCCTCTTGGGGCGGAGGGGGAGACCCAGTACTTC.

This clonotype was seen ten or more times. The chain uses TRBV5-1 and TRBJ1-1; no definite D call. Trimming removed 2 bases from V and 1 base from J, with 9 bases in between. The germline V gene has CDR1 SGHRS and CDR2 YFSETQ. The CDR3 totals 14 residues. For the CDR3, the DNA is TGCGCCAGCAGCTTTCATCCGGGGAACACTGAAGCTTTCTTT. Residues: CASSFHPGNTEAFF.

The chain joins TRBV15 to TRBJ1-5; 8 bases map to TRBD1. The germline CDR1 and CDR2 sequences are LNHNV and YYDKDF (reference sequence). This CDR3 comprises 13 residues. The V segment lost 3 bases and the J segment 8 bases; nucleotides outside the gene matches: 3. CDR3 loop: CATSSRGHEPQHF. The CDR3 region has the DNA TGTGCCACCAGCAGCAGGGGGCACGAGCCCCAGCATTTT.

This chain connects TRBV7-9 to TRBJ2-5; the D is unclear. This CDR3 comprises 14 residues. The germline V and J ends were trimmed by 3 bases and 1 base, with 9 bases remaining between them. CDR1 is SEHNR, CDR2 FQNEAQ, per germline (reference sequence). CDR3 sequence (DNA): TGTGCCAGCAGCTTCGACGGAGTCCAAGAGACCCAGTACTTC. Residues: CASSFDGVQETQYF.

There are many counts of this clonotype. This sequence joins TRBV10-3 and TRBJ1-4; D may be TRBD1 (5 bases). Germline CDR1 and CDR2: ENHRY and SYGVKD. The CDR3 runs to 14 residues. V shed 6 bases and J shed 6 bases, with 14 bases lying between them. DNA for the CDR3: TGTGCCATCAGCGGGGGGGGGGGTCATGAAAAACTGTTTTTT. It codes for CAISGGGGHEKLFF.

This clonotype was counted many times. The chain is built from TRBV5-1 and TRBJ1-2, with D unresolved. CDR3 length: 15 amino acids. V shed 0 bases and J shed 5 bases, with 14 bases lying between them. From germline, CDR1 is SGHRS and CDR2 YFSETQ. CDR3 loop: CASSLGKDPRYGYTF. The CDR3 region has the DNA TGCGCCAGCAGCTTGGGCAAGGACCCACGATATGGCTACACCTTC.

This clonotype was detected many times. V gene TRBV11-2 combines with J gene TRBJ2-7; TRBD2 agrees at 12 bases. V lost 5 bases to trimming and J lost 6 bases; unmatched junction nucleotides: 11. CDR3 length: 16 amino acids. Per germline, CDR1 SGHAT and CDR2 FQNNGV. CDR3 amino acids: CASSHPRTSGKPEQYF. The CDR3 bases are TGTGCCAGCAGCCACCCTAGGACTAGCGGGAAACCCGAGCAGTACTTC.

The chain has TRBV12-3 or TRBV12-4 and TRBJ1-1, with 10 bases aligning to TRBD1. V gave up 5 bases and J gave up 11 bases; unmatched junction bases: 11. The CDR3 has 14 amino acids. The CDR3 DNA is TGTGCCAGCAGTCTGGGACAGGGGTATCTATGGGCTTTCTTT. Translation gives CASSLGQGYLWAFF.

The chain carries TRBV20-1 and TRBJ1-5, with 7 bases fitting TRBD1. There are 16 residues in the CDR3. CDR1 is DFQATT, CDR2 SNEGSKA, per germline (reference sequence). Trimming cost V 3 bases and J 1 base; bases outside gene matches: 9. CDR3 nucleotides: TGCAGTGCTAGCCCCCCCAGGGGGATGAGCAATCAGCCCCAGCATTTT. Translating gives CSASPPRGMSNQPQHF.

This sequence joins TRBV7-2 and TRBJ1-5, with TRBD1 identical over 9 bases. Germline-derived CDR1 and CDR2 are SGHTA and FQGNSA. V dropped 5 bases and J dropped 7; count of bases not matched to a gene: 15. This CDR3 region has 17 residues. This CDR3 reads CASSATSSGQGIQPQHF. CDR3 DNA: TGTGCCAGCAGCGCGACATCGTCGGGACAGGGAATACAGCCCCAGCATTTT.

Ten or more counts support this clonotype. V and J are TRBV27 and TRBJ2-7, with 10 nucleotides matching TRBD1. Trimming at V came to 7 bases and at J to 7 bases, leaving 7 bases not matched to a gene. The germline gives CDR1 MNHEY, CDR2 SMNVEV (reference sequence). This CDR3 contains 13 residues. Here the CDR3 reads CASTGTGVGEQYF. In DNA form, the CDR3 reads TGTGCCAGCACTGGGACAGGGGTGGGGGAGCAGTACTTC.

A word on this clonotype: The junction differs from germline at one of its ends, possibly a read error. This chain connects TRBV7-2 to TRBJ2-7; D is possibly TRBD1 or TRBD2 (5 bases each). The CDR3 length is 14 residues. Per the germline V gene, CDR1 is SGHTA and CDR2 is FQGNSA. CDR3 sequence: CASSKLQGVNEQYF. CDR3 nucleotide sequence: TGCGCCAGCAGCAAACTCCAGGGAGTGAACGAGCAGTACTTC. The complete variable domain, with remaining parts taken from reference TRBV7-2 and TRBJ2-7, reads GAGVSQSPSNKVTEKGKDVELRCDPISGHTALYWYRQSLGQGLEFLIYFQGNSAPDKSGLPSDRFSAERTGGSVSTLTIQRTQQEDSAVYLCASSKLQGVNEQYFGPGTRLTVT.